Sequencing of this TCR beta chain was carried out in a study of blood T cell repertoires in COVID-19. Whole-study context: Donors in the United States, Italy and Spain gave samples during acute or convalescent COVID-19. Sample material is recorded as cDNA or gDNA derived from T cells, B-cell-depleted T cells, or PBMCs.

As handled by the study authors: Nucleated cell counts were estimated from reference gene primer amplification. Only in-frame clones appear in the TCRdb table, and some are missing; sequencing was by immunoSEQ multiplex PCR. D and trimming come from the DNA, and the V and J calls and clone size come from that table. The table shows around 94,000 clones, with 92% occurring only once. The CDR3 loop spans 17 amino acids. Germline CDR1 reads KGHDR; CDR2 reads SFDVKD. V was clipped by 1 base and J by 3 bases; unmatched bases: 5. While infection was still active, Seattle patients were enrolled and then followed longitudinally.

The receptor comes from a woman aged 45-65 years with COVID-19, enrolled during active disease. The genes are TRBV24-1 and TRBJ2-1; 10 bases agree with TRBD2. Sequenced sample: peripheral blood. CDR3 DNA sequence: TGTGCCACCAGTGATTTTAGCGGGGGGCCCCACTACAATGAGCAGTTCTTC. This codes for CATSDFSGGPHYNEQFF.